This T cell receptor (beta chain) was captured by sequencing in a study of cytomegalovirus exposure and HLA in healthy donors. Whole-study results and caveats: HLA restriction was apparent for most CMV-associated TCR beta chains in a later analysis.

On this clone itself: Its antigen is still unknown.

CDR1 is SGHRS, CDR2 YFSETQ, per germline. The length of the CDR3 is 17 residues. V was clipped by 1 base and J by 3 bases, with 18 bases between them. Both 60 Vbeta primers and 13 Jbeta primers went into the PCR. This table comes from immunoSEQ multiplex PCR, and its TCRdb copy is limited to in-frame clones, with some not included. This table has 200,000 to 250,000 clones, almost 80% appearing once. The TCR originated in a man aged 18 to 30 in good health and CMV-seronegative. The material sequenced was PBMCs. The V call is TRBV5-1, the J call TRBJ2-3; D call uncertain. The DNA for the CDR3 is TGCGCCAGCAGCTTGTCACTAATAACCGACGAGACAGATACGCAGTATTTT. This codes for CASSLSLITDETDTQYF.